One sample yielded the 17 T cell receptor beta chains listed below, sequenced in a study of T cells after yellow fever vaccination. TCRdb re-derived calls from the 5' RACE reads in MiXCR, one entry per CDR3 protein. In the table there are some 110,000 distinct CDR3 sequences, around 8.6% of which are singletons. This specimen was CD8+ T cells sorted from PBMCs, taken 45 days after the yellow fever booster vaccination. These receptors were collected from a man aged 30-40 years who received the YFV17D yellow fever vaccine.

This clonotype was recorded at least ten times. V is TRBV20-1 and J is TRBJ2-1; TRBD2 agrees at 7 bases. V was clipped by 3 bases and J by 3 bases; unmatched bases: 5. The CDR3 covers 14 residues. Per germline, CDR1 DFQATT and CDR2 SNEGSKA (reference sequence). CDR3 region: CSARGEGHYNEQFF. The CDR3 bases are TGCAGTGCTAGGGGGGAGGGGCACTACAATGAGCAGTTCTTC.

This clonotype came up many times. The chain is built from TRBV6-5 and TRBJ1-4; D call uncertain. The V and J ends lost 4 bases and 0 bases respectively, with 12 bases between them. Germline V CDR1 and CDR2: MNHEY, SVGAGI. This CDR3 has 16 residues. CDR3 loop: CASSSVLLATNEKLFF. In DNA form, the CDR3 reads TGTGCCAGCAGTTCAGTCTTGCTTGCAACTAATGAAAAACTGTTTTTT.

This clonotype was recorded many times. The chain uses TRBV7-9 and TRBJ1-2; TRBD1 aligns across 7 bases. This CDR3 comprises 11 residues. Germline CDR1 SEHNR, CDR2 FQNEAQ (reference sequence). V shed 4 bases and J 8 bases; nucleotides not matched to a gene: 1. The CDR3 nucleotides read TGTGCCAGCAGCTCGGACAGGGGCTACACCTTC. Translated: CASSSDRGYTF.

This clonotype was detected many times. In nucleotides, the CDR3 is TGTGCCAGCAGAGTAGGCGGGACTAACACTGAAGCTTTCTTT. It codes for CASRVGGTNTEAFF. This sequence joins TRBV7-8 and TRBJ1-1; D might be TRBD1 (5 bases). The CDR3 consists of 14 residues. Germline CDR1 and CDR2: SGHVS and FQNEAQ. Trimming removed 6 bases at V and 2 bases at J, with 13 bases between.

This clonotype was counted ten times or more. The V call is TRBV5-1, the J call TRBJ2-2; maybe TRBD1 (5 bases). The CDR3 extends over 13 amino acids. In germline, CDR1 is SGHRS, CDR2 YFSETQ. The V end lost 4 bases, the J end lost 9 bases, and 13 bases lay between the germline ends. The CDR3: CASSPYRLRELFF. As DNA, the CDR3 is TGCGCCAGCAGCCCATACAGGCTCCGGGAGCTGTTTTTT.

This clonotype was recorded a few times. In nucleotides, the CDR3 is TGTGCCAGCAGCTTGCGGGAGACCTACAATGAGCAGTTCTTC. It specifies CASSLRETYNEQFF. The chain joins TRBV5-4 to TRBJ2-1; TRBD2 is a possible D gene (6 bases). The germline V gene has CDR1 SGHNT and CDR2 YYREEE (reference sequence). Trimming removed 1 base at V and 2 bases at J, with 7 bases between. The CDR3 covers 14 residues.

This clonotype was recorded many times. This chain's CDR3 is CASSWPQHF. The CDR3 region has the DNA TGTGCCAGCAGTTGGCCCCAGCATTTT. The J gene is TRBJ1-5, the V gene TRBV6-6; D remains unclear. The V gene's germline CDR1 is MNHNY and CDR2 SVGAGI (reference sequence). The V end was cut by 4 bases, the J end by 9 bases, with 1 base between. CDR3 length equals 9 residues.

The J gene is TRBJ2-5, the V gene TRBV25-1; 7 bases line up with TRBD2. The CDR3 totals 16 residues. V lost 2 bases to trimming and J lost 3 bases; unmatched junction nucleotides: 9. Germline V gene lookup returns CDR1 MGHDK and CDR2 SYGVNS. In nucleotides, the CDR3 is TGTGCCAGCAGTGAAGGGTTACGGGGGACTAAAGAGACCCAGTACTTC. Translated: CASSEGLRGTKETQYF.

This clonotype showed up many times. CDR3 sequence: CSAYAGGDEQYF. CDR3 DNA sequence: TGCAGTGCTTATGCGGGAGGGGACGAGCAGTACTTC. The V and J genes are TRBV20-1 and TRBJ2-7; TRBD2 matches at 9 bases. The CDR3 extends over 12 amino acids. The germline V gene encodes CDR1 DFQATT and CDR2 SNEGSKA (reference sequence). Trimming cost V 5 bases and J 5 bases; bases outside gene matches: 4.

This clonotype occurred a few times. This chain joins TRBV28 and TRBJ2-5, with TRBD2 matching 8 bases. The CDR3 has 18 amino acids. CDR1 and CDR2 from the germline V gene are MDHEN and SYDVKM. V lost 8 bases and J lost 1; bases outside the gene matches: 18. CDR3 amino acids: CASEVSGKRPSGQETQYF. The DNA of the CDR3 is TGTGCCAGCGAGGTTAGCGGGAAACGCCCCTCCGGCCAAGAGACCCAGTACTTC.

J is TRBJ2-7 and V is TRBV9; 7 bases match TRBD2. The junction had 10 bases not matched to a gene; V was cut back by 4 bases and J by 3 bases. CDR1 is SGDLS and CDR2 is YYNGEE in the germline V gene. This CDR3 has 15 amino acids. In nucleotides, the CDR3 is TGTGCCAGCAGCCACAGTGGCGGGAGTAGCTACGAGCAGTACTTC. Translated: CASSHSGGSSYEQYF. Complete variable domain (other parts from reference TRBV9 and TRBJ2-7): DSGVTQTPKHLITATGQRVTLRCSPRSGDLSVYWYQQSLDQGLQFLIQYYNGEERAKGNILERFSAQQFPDLHSELNLSSLELGDSALYFCASSHSGGSSYEQYFGPGTRLTVT.

This clonotype was seen many times. The chain couples TRBV20-1 to TRBJ1-1, with D uncertain. The germline gives CDR1 DFQATT, CDR2 SNEGSKA (reference sequence). This CDR3 spans 13 amino acids. V lost 6 bases and J 0 bases, leaving 11 bases between the germline ends. The CDR3 DNA follows: TGCAGTGCCCGCCGCCGTTTGAACACTGAAGCTTTCTTT. Amino acids: CSARRRLNTEAFF.

This clonotype came up many times. The rearrangement joins TRBV27 to TRBJ1-1, with D uncertain. The V end was cut by 1 base, the J end by 1 base, with 4 bases between. Germline assignment: CDR1 MNHEY and CDR2 SMNVEV (reference sequence). CDR3 size: 13 residues. The CDR3 here is CASSLLTNTEAFF. CDR3 sequence (DNA): TGTGCCAGCAGTTTATTGACGAACACTGAAGCTTTCTTT.

This clonotype was recorded many times. The V gene is TRBV7-9, the J gene TRBJ2-1; 8 bases are shared with TRBD1. CDR1 is SEHNR, CDR2 FQNEAQ, per germline (reference sequence). The CDR3 spans 14 residues. Trimming at V came to 5 bases and at J to 7 bases, leaving 7 bases not matched to a gene. CDR3 DNA sequence: TGTGCCAGCAGCATCCAGGGGGCCCCGAATGAGCAGTTCTTC. Protein sequence: CASSIQGAPNEQFF. Complete variable domain (other parts from reference TRBV7-9 and TRBJ2-1): DTGVSQNPRHKITKRGQNVTFRCDPISEHNRLYWYRQTLGQGPEFLTYFQNEAQLEKSRLLSDRFSAERPKGSFSTLEIQRTEQGDSAMYLCASSIQGAPNEQFFGPGTRLTVL.

The J gene is TRBJ2-7, the V gene TRBV20-1; D remains unclear. Trimming left V 2 bases short and J 3 bases short, with 20 bases between. Germline V gene lookup returns CDR1 DFQATT and CDR2 SNEGSKA (reference sequence). The CDR3 is 16 residues long. The CDR3, as DNA: TGCAGTGCTAGAAGTCTCCCTAACGTGGAGCTCTACGAGCAGTACTTC. Residues: CSARSLPNVELYEQYF.

In its sample, this clonotype was seen a few times. The J gene is TRBJ1-1, the V gene TRBV18; TRBD1 agrees at 9 bases. With 1 base clipped from V and 0 bases from J, the junction kept 18 bases outside the gene matches. The CDR3 is 21 amino acids. Looked up from germline, CDR1 is KGHSH and CDR2 is LQKENI. The CDR3 DNA is TGTGCCAGCTCACCACTTCCCTCCGCGGGGGACAGGGATATAATGAACACTGAAGCTTTCTTT. Amino acids: CASSPLPSAGDRDIMNTEAFF.

At least ten counts were recorded for this clonotype. This chain connects TRBV6-1 to TRBJ2-1; TRBD2 matches 10 bases. The CDR3 contains 15 residues. Trimming removed 5 bases from V and 6 bases from J; junction bases left unmatched: 7. CDR1 is MNHNS, CDR2 SASEGT, per germline. CDR3 region: CASSRAGGPGNEQFF. The CDR3 DNA sequence: TGTGCCAGCAGTCGAGCGGGAGGGCCGGGCAATGAGCAGTTCTTC.